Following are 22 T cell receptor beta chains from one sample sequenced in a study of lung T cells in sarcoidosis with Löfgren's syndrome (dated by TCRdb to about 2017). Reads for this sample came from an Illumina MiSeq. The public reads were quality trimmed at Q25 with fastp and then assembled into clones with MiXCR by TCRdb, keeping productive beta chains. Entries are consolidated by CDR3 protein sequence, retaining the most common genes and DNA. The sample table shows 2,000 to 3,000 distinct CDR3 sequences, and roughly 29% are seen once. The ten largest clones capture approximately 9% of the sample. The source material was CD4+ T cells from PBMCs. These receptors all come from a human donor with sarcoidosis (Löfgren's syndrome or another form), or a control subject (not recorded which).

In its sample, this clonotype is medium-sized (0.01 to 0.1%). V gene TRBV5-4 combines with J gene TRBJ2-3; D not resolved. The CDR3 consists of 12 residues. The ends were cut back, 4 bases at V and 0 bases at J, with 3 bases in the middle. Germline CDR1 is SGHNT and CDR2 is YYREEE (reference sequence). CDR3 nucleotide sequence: TGTGCCAGCAGCCCCAGCACAGATACGCAGTATTTT. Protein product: CASSPSTDTQYF.

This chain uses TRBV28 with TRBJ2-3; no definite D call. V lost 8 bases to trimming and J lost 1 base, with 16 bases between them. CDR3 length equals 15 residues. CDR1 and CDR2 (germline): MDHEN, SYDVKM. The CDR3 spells CASGSVQFRTDTQYF. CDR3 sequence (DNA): TGTGCCAGCGGTTCTGTCCAATTCCGCACAGATACGCAGTATTTT.

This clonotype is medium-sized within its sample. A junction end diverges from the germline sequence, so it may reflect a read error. DNA of the CDR3: TGTGCCAGCAGTAGTCGGGGGAGCAGTCAGCCCCAGCATTTT. Its protein product is CASSSRGSSQPQHF. This rearrangement joins TRBV5-6 to TRBJ1-5; maybe TRBD1 (5 bases). The CDR3 totals 14 residues. Germline V gene lookup returns CDR1 SGHDT and CDR2 YYEEEE.

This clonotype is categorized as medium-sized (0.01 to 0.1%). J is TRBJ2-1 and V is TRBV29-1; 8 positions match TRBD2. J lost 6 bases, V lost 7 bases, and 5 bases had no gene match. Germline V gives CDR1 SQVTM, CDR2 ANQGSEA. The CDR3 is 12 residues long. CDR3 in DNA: TGCAGCGGGAGGACTAGCAGCAATGAGCAGTTCTTC. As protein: CSGRTSSNEQFF.

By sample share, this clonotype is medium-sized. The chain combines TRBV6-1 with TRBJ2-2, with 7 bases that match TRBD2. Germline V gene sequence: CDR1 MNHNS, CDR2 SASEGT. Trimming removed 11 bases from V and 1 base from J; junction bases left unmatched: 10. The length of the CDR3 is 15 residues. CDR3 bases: TGTGCCGCGGATTGGGGCGGGAGGAACACCGGGGAGCTGTTTTTT. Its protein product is CAADWGGRNTGELFF.

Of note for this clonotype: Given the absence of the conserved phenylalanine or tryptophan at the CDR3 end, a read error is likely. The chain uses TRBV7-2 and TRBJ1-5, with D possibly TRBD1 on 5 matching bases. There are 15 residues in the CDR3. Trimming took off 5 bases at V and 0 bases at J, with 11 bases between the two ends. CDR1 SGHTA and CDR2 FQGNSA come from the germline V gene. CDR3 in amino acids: CASSIDSSSNQPQHV. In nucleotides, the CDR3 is TGTGCCAGCAGCATCGACAGTTCTAGCAATCAGCCCCAGCATGTT.

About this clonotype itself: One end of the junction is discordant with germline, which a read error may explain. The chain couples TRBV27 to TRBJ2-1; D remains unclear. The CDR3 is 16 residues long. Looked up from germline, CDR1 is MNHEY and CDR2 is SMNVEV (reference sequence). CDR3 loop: CASSLQVLPSYNEQSF. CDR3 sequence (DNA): TGTGCCAGCAGTTTGCAGGTACTACCGTCCTACAATGAGCAGTCTTTC.

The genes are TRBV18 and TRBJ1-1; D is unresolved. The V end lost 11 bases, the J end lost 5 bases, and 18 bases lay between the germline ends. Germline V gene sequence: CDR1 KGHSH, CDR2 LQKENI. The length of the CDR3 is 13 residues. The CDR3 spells CASRAGTSTEAFF. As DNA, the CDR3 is TGTGCCTCCCGGGCGGGCACCTCGACTGAAGCTTTCTTT. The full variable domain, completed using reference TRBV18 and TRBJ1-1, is NAGVMQNPRHLVRRRGQEARLRCSPMKGHSHVYWYRQLPEEGLKFMVYLQKENIIDESGMPKERFSAEFPKEGPSILRIQQVVRGDSAAYFCASRAGTSTEAFFGQGTRLTVV.

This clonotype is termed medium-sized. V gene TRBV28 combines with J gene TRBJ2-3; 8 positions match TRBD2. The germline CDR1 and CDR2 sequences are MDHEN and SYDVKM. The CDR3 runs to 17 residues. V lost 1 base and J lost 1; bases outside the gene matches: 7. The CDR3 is CASSLFSSGAGTDTQYF. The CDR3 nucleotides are TGTGCCAGCAGTTTATTCAGTAGCGGGGCAGGCACAGATACGCAGTATTTT.

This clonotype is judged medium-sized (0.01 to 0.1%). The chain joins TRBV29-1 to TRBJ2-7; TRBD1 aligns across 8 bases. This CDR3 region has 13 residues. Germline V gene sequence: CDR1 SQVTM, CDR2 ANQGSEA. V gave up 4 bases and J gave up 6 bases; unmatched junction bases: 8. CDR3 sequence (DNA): TGCAGCGTTGTTTCACAGGGGGGCCTCGAGCAGTACTTC. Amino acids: CSVVSQGGLEQYF.

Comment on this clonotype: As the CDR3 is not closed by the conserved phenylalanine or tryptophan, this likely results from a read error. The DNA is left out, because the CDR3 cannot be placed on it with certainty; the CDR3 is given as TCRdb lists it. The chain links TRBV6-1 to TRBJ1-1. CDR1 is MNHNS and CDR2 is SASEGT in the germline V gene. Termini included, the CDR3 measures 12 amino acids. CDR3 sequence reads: CASTGQNTEAFL.

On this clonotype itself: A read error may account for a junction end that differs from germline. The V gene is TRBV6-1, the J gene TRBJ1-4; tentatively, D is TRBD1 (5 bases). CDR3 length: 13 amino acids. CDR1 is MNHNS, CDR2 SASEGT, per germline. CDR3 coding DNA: TGTGCCAGCAGGGGGACGACTAGTGAAAAACTGTTTTTT. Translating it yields CASRGTTSEKLFF.

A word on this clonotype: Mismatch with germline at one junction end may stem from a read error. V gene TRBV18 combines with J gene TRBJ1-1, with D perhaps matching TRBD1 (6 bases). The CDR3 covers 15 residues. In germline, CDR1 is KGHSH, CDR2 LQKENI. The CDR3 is CASSPHRDVNTEALF. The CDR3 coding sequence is TGCGCCAGCTCACCACACAGGGACGTGAACACTGAAGCTTTATTT.

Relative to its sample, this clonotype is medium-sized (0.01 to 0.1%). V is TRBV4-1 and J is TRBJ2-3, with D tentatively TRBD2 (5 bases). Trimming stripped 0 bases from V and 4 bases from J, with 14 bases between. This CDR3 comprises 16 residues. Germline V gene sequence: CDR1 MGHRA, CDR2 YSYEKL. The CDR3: CASSQETSSFSDTQYF. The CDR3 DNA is TGCGCCAGCAGCCAAGAAACTAGTTCCTTCTCAGATACGCAGTATTTT.

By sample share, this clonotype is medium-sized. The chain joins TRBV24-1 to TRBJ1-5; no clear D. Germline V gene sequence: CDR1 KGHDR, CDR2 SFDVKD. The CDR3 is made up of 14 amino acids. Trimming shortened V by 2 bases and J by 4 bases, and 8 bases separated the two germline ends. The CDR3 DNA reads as TGTGCCACCAGTGATTCTTACGGGAATCAGCCCCAGCATTTT. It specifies CATSDSYGNQPQHF.

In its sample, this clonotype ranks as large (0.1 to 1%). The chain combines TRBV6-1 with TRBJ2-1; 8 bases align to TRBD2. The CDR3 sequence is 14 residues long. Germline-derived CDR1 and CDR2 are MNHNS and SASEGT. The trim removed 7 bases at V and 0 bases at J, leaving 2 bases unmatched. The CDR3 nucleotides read TGTGCCAGCAAGCGGGGGAGCTCCTACAATGAGCAGTTCTTC. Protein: CASKRGSSYNEQFF.

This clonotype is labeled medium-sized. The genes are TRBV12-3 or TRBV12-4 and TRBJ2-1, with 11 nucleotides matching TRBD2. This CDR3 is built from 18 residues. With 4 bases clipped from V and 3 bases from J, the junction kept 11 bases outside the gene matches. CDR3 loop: CASSSNRLAGGNYNEQFF. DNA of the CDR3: TGTGCCAGCAGTTCAAACCGCTTAGCGGGAGGGAACTACAATGAGCAGTTCTTC.

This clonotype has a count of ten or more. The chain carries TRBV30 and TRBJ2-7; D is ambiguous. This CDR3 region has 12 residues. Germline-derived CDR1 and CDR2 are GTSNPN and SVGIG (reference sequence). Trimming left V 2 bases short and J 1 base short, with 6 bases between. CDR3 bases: TGTGCCTGGAGTCTAACTTCCTACGAGCAGTACTTC. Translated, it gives CAWSLTSYEQYF.

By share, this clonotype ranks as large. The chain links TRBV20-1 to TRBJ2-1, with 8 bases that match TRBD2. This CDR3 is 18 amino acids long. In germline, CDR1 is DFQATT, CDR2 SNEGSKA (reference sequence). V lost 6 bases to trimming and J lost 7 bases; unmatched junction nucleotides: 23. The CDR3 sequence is CSAQGLVAVSVTINEQFF. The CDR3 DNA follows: TGCAGTGCCCAGGGACTAGTGGCAGTGTCCGTCACTATTAATGAGCAGTTCTTC.

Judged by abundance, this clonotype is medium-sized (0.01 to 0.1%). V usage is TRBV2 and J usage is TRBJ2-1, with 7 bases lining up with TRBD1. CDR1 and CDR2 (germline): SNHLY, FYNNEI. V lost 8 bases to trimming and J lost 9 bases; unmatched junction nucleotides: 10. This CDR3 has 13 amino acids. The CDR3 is CASEGQSRSEQFF. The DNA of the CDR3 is TGTGCCAGCGAGGGACAGTCCCGGAGTGAGCAGTTCTTC.

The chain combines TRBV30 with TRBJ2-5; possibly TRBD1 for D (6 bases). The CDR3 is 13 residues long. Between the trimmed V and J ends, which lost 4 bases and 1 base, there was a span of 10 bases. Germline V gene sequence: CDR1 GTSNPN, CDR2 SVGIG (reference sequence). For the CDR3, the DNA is TGTGCCTGGACCCGGACAGTCCAAGAGACCCAGTACTTC. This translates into CAWTRTVQETQYF. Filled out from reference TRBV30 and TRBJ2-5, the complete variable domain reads SQTIHQWPATLVQPVGSPLSLECTVEGTSNPNLYWYRQAAGRGLQLLFYSVGIGQISSEVPQNLSASRPQDRQFILSSKKLLLSDSGFYLCAWTRTVQETQYFGPGTRLLVL.

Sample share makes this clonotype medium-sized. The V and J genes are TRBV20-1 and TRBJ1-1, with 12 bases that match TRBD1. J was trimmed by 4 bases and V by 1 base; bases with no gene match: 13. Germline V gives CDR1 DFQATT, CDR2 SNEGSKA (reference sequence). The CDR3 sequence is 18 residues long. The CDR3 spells CSARGPTRDRGLGTEAFF. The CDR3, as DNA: TGCAGTGCTAGAGGGCCTACTCGGGACAGGGGGCTGGGCACTGAAGCTTTCTTT.